The next 28 T cell receptor beta chains were all read from a single sample in a study of T cell changes during pregnancy in multiple sclerosis. TCRdb's copy holds only in-frame clones and misses some; the assay was immunoSEQ multiplex PCR. The table has some 29,000 clones, 90% to 95% seen once. The sequenced sample was CD8+ T cells from peripheral blood mononuclear cells, obtained in the second trimester of pregnancy. The receptors were gathered from a female donor in good health, enrolled as a control in a pregnancy study.

V gene TRBV9 combines with J gene TRBJ2-5; 9 nucleotides match TRBD2. CDR1 and CDR2 (germline): SGDLS, YYNGEE. CDR3 size: 15 residues. V lost 6 bases to trimming and J lost 5 bases; unmatched junction nucleotides: 11. The CDR3: CASTGVAGGRETQYF. The CDR3 DNA sequence: TGTGCCAGCACCGGAGTGGCGGGGGGGCGGGAGACCCAGTACTTC.

A remark on this clone: This same CDR3 is encoded by further DNA sequences in the sample. This sequence joins TRBV9 and TRBJ2-1; TRBD2 is a possible D gene (6 bases). The V end lost 0 bases, the J end lost 3 bases, and 7 bases lay between the germline ends. Germline CDR1 and CDR2: SGDLS and YYNGEE. There are 14 residues in the CDR3. In DNA form, the CDR3 reads TGTGCCAGCAGCGTAGGGGGGGACTACAATGAGCAGTTCTTC. It specifies CASSVGGDYNEQFF.

V gene TRBV19 combines with J gene TRBJ2-2; D unresolved. Germline CDR1 reads LNHDA; CDR2 reads SQIVND (reference sequence). The V end was cut by 7 bases, the J end by 6 bases, with 6 bases between. The CDR3 consists of 11 residues. Here the CDR3 DNA reads TGTGCCAGTATTGAGGCCGGGGAGCTGTTTTTT. Protein sequence: CASIEAGELFF.

The rearrangement links TRBV7-2 to TRBJ1-1; the D is unclear. The V end lost 5 bases, the J end lost 6 bases, and 16 bases lay between the germline ends. Germline values: CDR1 SGHTA, CDR2 FQGNSA. CDR3 size: 14 residues. The DNA of the CDR3 is TGTGCCAGCAGCCTCGGAGGGAGGTCCGCTGAAGCTTTCTTT. It encodes CASSLGGRSAEAFF.

This chain joins TRBV6-1 and TRBJ1-1; D may be TRBD1 (6 bases). CDR1 and CDR2 from the germline V gene are MNHNS and SASEGT. V was clipped by 4 bases and J by 4 bases, with 10 bases between them. CDR3 size: 13 residues. In nucleotides, the CDR3 is TGTGCCAGCAGTGCGCCAGGGGTCACTGAAGCTTTCTTT. Translation gives CASSAPGVTEAFF.

V is TRBV7-3 and J is TRBJ2-2, with 15 bases lining up with TRBD2. Germline loops: CDR1 SGHTA, CDR2 FQGTGA. The junction had 6 bases not matched to a gene; V was cut back by 7 bases and J by 3 bases. This CDR3 has 17 residues. CDR3 coding DNA: TGTGCCAGCAACCCGGGACTAGCGGGGGGCCACACCGGGGAGCTGTTTTTT. Residues: CASNPGLAGGHTGELFF. Looking up the rest from reference TRBV7-3 and TRBJ2-2 gives the full variable domain: GAGVSQTPSNKVTEKGKYVELRCDPISGHTALYWYRQSLGQGPEFLIYFQGTGAADDSGLPNDRFFAVRPEGSVSTLKIQRTERGDSAVYLCASNPGLAGGHTGELFFGEGSRLTVL.

V gene TRBV14 combines with J gene TRBJ2-5; 11 bases agree with TRBD2. This CDR3 contains 14 residues. V trimming: 5 bases; J trimming: 7 bases; junction bases outside the gene matches: 6. Germline lookup yields CDR1 SGHDN and CDR2 FVKESK. CDR3 sequence reads: CASSGAGLAGTQYF. Written as DNA, the CDR3 is TGTGCCAGCAGCGGGGCTGGACTAGCGGGGACCCAGTACTTC.

The chain uses TRBV5-1 and TRBJ2-7, with D perhaps matching TRBD1 (5 bases). V lost 4 bases to trimming and J lost 2 bases, with 22 bases between them. Germline lookup yields CDR1 SGHRS and CDR2 YFSETQ. This CDR3 region has 17 residues. The CDR3 DNA reads TGCGCCAGCAGCCCAGGAGACAGTCAAAACCCAGCCTACGAGCAGTACTTC. Encoded protein: CASSPGDSQNPAYEQYF.

V gene TRBV27 combines with J gene TRBJ1-1, with D perhaps matching TRBD1 (5 bases). Trimming cost V 3 bases and J 1 base, with 9 bases left between them. CDR1 and CDR2 (germline): MNHEY, SMNVEV (reference sequence). The CDR3 loop spans 14 amino acids. The CDR3 bases are TGTGCCAGCAGTTTTCAAGGGGAGAACACTGAAGCTTTCTTT. Translation gives CASSFQGENTEAFF.

V is TRBV9 and J is TRBJ1-5; 7 bases line up with TRBD1. The germline CDR1 and CDR2 sequences are SGDLS and YYNGEE. This CDR3 comprises 14 residues. The junction had 3 bases not matched to a gene; V was cut back by 4 bases and J by 2 bases. The chain's CDR3 is CASSSRGGNQPQHF. The DNA for the CDR3 is TGTGCCAGCAGCTCCAGGGGGGGCAATCAGCCCCAGCATTTT.

The V call is TRBV14, the J call TRBJ2-1; 8 bases map to TRBD2. The CDR3 has 14 amino acids. Looked up from germline, CDR1 is SGHDN and CDR2 is FVKESK. V lost 5 bases and J lost 6; bases outside the gene matches: 6. The CDR3 region has the DNA TGTGCCAGCAGCTCCCGGGCGGGAGGCAATGAGCAGTTCTTC. It translates to CASSSRAGGNEQFF.

The chain recombines TRBV5-1 with TRBJ2-3; TRBD1 agrees at 7 bases. Germline CDR1 reads SGHRS; CDR2 reads YFSETQ. The CDR3 spans 16 residues. Trimming cost V 4 bases and J 5 bases; bases outside gene matches: 13. CDR3 DNA sequence: TGCGCCAGCAGCGCAAACTACAGGGGATTAGAAGATACGCAGTATTTT. Protein: CASSANYRGLEDTQYF. Variable domain in full (rest from reference TRBV5-1 and TRBJ2-3): KAGVTQTPRYLIKTRGQQVTLSCSPISGHRSVSWYQQTPGQGLQFLFEYFSETQRNKGNFPGRFSGRQFSNSRSEMNVSTLELGDSALYLCASSANYRGLEDTQYFGPGTRLTVL.

V gene TRBV30 combines with J gene TRBJ1-1; a weak D match, TRBD1 (5 bases). V shed 3 bases and J shed 5 bases, with 10 bases lying between them. Germline CDR1 GTSNPN, CDR2 SVGIG (reference sequence). The length of the CDR3 is 12 residues. The CDR3 DNA reads TGTGCCTGGAGCTCGGGGGGAACTGAAGCTTTCTTT. Amino acid sequence: CAWSSGGTEAFF. The full variable domain, in which reference TRBV30 and TRBJ1-1 provide the parts outside the CDR3, is SQTIHQWPATLVQPVGSPLSLECTVEGTSNPNLYWYRQAAGRGLQLLFYSVGIGQISSEVPQNLSASRPQDRQFILSSKKLLLSDSGFYLCAWSSGGTEAFFGQGTRLTVV.

The rearrangement links TRBV7-9 to TRBJ1-3, with D perhaps matching TRBD1 (5 bases). The CDR3 is 14 residues long. CDR1 is SEHNR and CDR2 is FQNEAQ in the germline V gene (reference sequence). With 6 bases removed from V and 8 bases from J, the gap between germline ends came to 17 bases. In nucleotides, the CDR3 is TGTGCCAGCAGAGACTCGTTCAGGGCGCACACCATATATTTT. Translation gives CASRDSFRAHTIYF.

The chain joins TRBV4-1 to TRBJ2-1, with 12 bases identical to TRBD2. The ends lost 1 base at V and 0 bases at J; junction bases unmatched: 10. CDR1 MGHRA and CDR2 YSYEKL come from the germline V gene. This CDR3 is built from 20 residues. The CDR3 here is CASSQGPTSGGSSSYNEQFF. The CDR3, as DNA: TGCGCCAGCAGCCAAGGCCCGACTAGCGGGGGTTCAAGCTCCTACAATGAGCAGTTCTTC.

CDR3 loop: CASRPGLADTDTQYF. The CDR3 DNA reads TGTGCCAGCAGACCGGGACTAGCGGACACAGATACGCAGTATTTT. The chain uses TRBV7-6 and TRBJ2-3; TRBD2 agrees at 11 bases. CDR1 is SGHVS, CDR2 FNYEAQ, per germline. V was clipped by 6 bases and J by 2 bases; unmatched bases: 4. The CDR3 runs to 15 residues.

The genes are TRBV4-1 and TRBJ2-7, with 12 positions matching TRBD2. CDR3 size: 15 residues. V lost 2 bases, J lost 5 bases, and 4 bases stayed unmatched. The germline CDR1 and CDR2 sequences are MGHRA and YSYEKL. The CDR3: CASSQSSGGGHEQYF. The CDR3 DNA follows: TGCGCCAGCAGCCAATCTAGCGGGGGGGGCCACGAGCAGTACTTC.

The chain carries TRBV27 and TRBJ1-1, with D uncertain. Deletions cut 4 bases from V and 1 base from J, with 7 bases between. The CDR3 has 13 amino acids. The germline V gene has CDR1 MNHEY and CDR2 SMNVEV (reference sequence). The CDR3 sequence: CASSSSGNTEAFF. In nucleotides, the CDR3 is TGTGCCAGCAGTTCGTCCGGGAACACTGAAGCTTTCTTT.

The chain is built from TRBV9 and TRBJ2-3; 10 nucleotides align to TRBD2. After removal of 2 bases from V and 6 bases from J, the junction contained 6 bases not matched to a gene. CDR1 is SGDLS and CDR2 is YYNGEE in the germline V gene. The CDR3 is made up of 15 amino acids. CDR3 bases: TGTGCCAGCAGCGTCACTAGCGGGGAGACGGATACGCAGTATTTT. Protein: CASSVTSGETDTQYF.

The chain couples TRBV5-1 to TRBJ2-2; TRBD1 matches 9 bases. Looked up from germline, CDR1 is SGHRS and CDR2 is YFSETQ. CDR3 size: 16 residues. Trimming took 5 bases from V and 6 from J; bases not matched to a gene: 11. The chain's CDR3 is CASRPRQGEEAGELFF. DNA of the CDR3: TGCGCCAGCAGACCCAGACAGGGGGAGGAGGCCGGGGAGCTGTTTTTT.

Only one count was recorded for this clone. CDR3 in DNA: TGTGCTAGTGGGGTACAGGGTGTGAACACTGAAGCTTTCTTT. Translation: CASGVQGVNTEAFF. The chain recombines TRBV12-5 with TRBJ1-1, with a weak D call TRBD1 (6 bases). V was pared by 6 bases and J by 0 bases, with 11 bases between. Germline V gives CDR1 LGHNT, CDR2 FRNRAP. This CDR3 spans 14 amino acids.

The V call is TRBV2, the J call TRBJ1-1; D uncertain. CDR1 is SNHLY and CDR2 is FYNNEI in the germline V gene. The V and J ends lost 3 bases and 0 bases respectively, with 11 bases between them. The CDR3 covers 15 residues. CDR3 nucleotide sequence: TGTGCCAGCAGTGACCGGGGTACCATGAACACTGAAGCTTTCTTT. This translates into CASSDRGTMNTEAFF.

CDR3 sequence reads: CATSRVKADSYGYTF. The CDR3 DNA reads as TGTGCCACCAGCAGAGTCAAAGCAGACAGCTATGGCTACACCTTC. This chain connects TRBV15 to TRBJ1-2; D is perhaps TRBD1 (5 bases). Between the trimmed V and J ends, which lost 1 base and 4 bases, there was a span of 13 bases. Per the germline V gene, CDR1 is LNHNV and CDR2 is YYDKDF (reference sequence). This CDR3 is built from 15 residues.

This CDR3 reads CASMGQTGELFF. The CDR3 DNA is TGTGCCAGTATGGGCCAGACCGGGGAGCTGTTTTTT. The chain recombines TRBV19 with TRBJ2-2; D gene uncertain. Germline CDR1 is LNHDA and CDR2 is SQIVND (reference sequence). Trimming cost V 7 bases and J 5 bases, with 8 bases left between them. There are 12 residues in the CDR3.

This chain's CDR3 is CASSLISGGPTYEQYF. The CDR3 region has the DNA TGTGCCAGCAGCCTGATTAGCGGGGGGCCCACCTACGAGCAGTACTTC. The chain combines TRBV13 with TRBJ2-7, with TRBD2 matching over 10 bases. After removal of 5 bases from V and 2 bases from J, the junction contained 9 bases not matched to a gene. The CDR3 runs to 16 residues. Germline V gene data show CDR1 as PRHDT and CDR2 as FYEKMQ (reference sequence).

This chain links TRBV5-6 with TRBJ2-5; D may be TRBD1 (5 bases). Trimming removed 0 bases at V and 6 bases at J, with 15 bases between. Germline loops: CDR1 SGHDT, CDR2 YYEEEE. This CDR3 region has 15 residues. In DNA form, the CDR3 reads TGTGCCAGCAGCTTGGAAGGGGTGAATAGGAAGACCCAGTACTTC. Its translation: CASSLEGVNRKTQYF.

This chain uses TRBV14 with TRBJ1-1; D is possibly TRBD1 (6 bases). V shed 3 bases and J shed 6 bases, with 11 bases lying between them. Per the germline V gene, CDR1 is SGHDN and CDR2 is FVKESK. This CDR3 comprises 13 residues. CDR3 amino acids: CASSHTQGSEAFF. CDR3 sequence (DNA): TGTGCCAGCAGCCATACACAGGGATCTGAAGCTTTCTTT.

The gene calls are TRBV11-3 and TRBJ2-2, with unresolved D. The CDR3 has 16 amino acids. Germline lookup yields CDR1 SGHNT and CDR2 YENEEA. Trimming shortened V by 5 bases and J by 2 bases, and 15 bases separated the two germline ends. CDR3 region: CASSPSRLLNTGELFF. The DNA of the CDR3 is TGTGCCAGCAGCCCGTCTAGGTTATTAAACACCGGGGAGCTGTTTTTT.